This TCR beta chain was captured in a study of CD8+CD57+ T cells in acquired aplastic anemia. The template for TCR beta VDJ and CDR3 sequence profiling was genomic DNA. TCRdb re-derived calls from the reads in MiXCR, one entry per CDR3 protein. The table includes about 120,000 distinct CDR3 sequences, 58% detected once. Patients sequenced had flow cytometry evidence of CD8+CD57+ cell expansion. The sequence derives from a human donor with aplastic anemia. The specimen was sorted CD4+, CD8+, or CD8+CD57+ T cells (not recorded which) from PBMCs.

CDR3 in amino acids: CASGTGRDEQYF. The CDR3 DNA reads as TGTGCCAGCGGGACAGGAAGGGACGAGCAGTACTTC. This chain joins TRBV7-9 and TRBJ2-7; 8 bases line up with TRBD1. Unmatched junction bases numbered 5, after V lost 8 bases and J lost 5 bases. CDR1 is SEHNR, CDR2 FQNEAQ, per germline (reference sequence). The CDR3 has 12 amino acids.